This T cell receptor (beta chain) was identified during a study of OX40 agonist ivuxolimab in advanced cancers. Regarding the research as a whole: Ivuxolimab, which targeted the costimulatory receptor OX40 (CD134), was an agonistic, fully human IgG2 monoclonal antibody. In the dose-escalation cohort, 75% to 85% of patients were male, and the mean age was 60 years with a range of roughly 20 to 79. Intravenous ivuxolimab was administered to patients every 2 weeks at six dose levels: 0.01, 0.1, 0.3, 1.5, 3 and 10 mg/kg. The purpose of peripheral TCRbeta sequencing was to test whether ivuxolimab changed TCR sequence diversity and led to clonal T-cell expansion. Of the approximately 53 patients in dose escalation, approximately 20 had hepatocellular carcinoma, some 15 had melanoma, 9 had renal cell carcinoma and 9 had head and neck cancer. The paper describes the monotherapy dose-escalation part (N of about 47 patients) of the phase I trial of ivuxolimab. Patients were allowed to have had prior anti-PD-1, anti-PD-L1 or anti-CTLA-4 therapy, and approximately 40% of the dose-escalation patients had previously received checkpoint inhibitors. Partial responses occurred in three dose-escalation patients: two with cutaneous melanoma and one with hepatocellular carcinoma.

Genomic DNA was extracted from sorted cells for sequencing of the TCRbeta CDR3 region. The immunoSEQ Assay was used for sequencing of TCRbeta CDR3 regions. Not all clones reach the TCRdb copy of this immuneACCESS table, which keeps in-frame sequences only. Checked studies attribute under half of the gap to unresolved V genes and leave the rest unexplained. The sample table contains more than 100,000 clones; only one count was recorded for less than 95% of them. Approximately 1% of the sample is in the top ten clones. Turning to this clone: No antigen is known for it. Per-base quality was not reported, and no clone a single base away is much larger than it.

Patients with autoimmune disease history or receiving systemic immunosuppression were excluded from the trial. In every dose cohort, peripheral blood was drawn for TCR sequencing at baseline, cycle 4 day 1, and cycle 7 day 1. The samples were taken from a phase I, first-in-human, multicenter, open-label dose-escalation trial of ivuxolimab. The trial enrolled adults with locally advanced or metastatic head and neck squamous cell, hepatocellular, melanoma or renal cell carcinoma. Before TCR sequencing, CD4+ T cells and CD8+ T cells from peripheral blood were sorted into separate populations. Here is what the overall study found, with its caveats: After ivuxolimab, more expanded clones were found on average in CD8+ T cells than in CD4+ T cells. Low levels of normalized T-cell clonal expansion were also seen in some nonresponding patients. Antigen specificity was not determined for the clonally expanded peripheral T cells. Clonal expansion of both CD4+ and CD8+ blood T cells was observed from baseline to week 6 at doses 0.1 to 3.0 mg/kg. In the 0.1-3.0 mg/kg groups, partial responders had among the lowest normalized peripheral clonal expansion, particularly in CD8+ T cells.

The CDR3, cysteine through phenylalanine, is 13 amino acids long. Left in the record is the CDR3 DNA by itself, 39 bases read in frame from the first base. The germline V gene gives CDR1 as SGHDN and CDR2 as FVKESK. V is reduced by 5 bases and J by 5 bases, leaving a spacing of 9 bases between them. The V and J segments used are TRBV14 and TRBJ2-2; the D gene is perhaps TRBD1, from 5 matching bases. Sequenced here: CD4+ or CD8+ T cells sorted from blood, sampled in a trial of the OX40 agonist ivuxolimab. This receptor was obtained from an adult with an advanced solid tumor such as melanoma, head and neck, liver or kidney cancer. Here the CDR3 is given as CASSFTGTGELFF. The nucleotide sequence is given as TGTGCCAGCAGCTTTACAGGAACCGGGGAGCTGTTTTTT.